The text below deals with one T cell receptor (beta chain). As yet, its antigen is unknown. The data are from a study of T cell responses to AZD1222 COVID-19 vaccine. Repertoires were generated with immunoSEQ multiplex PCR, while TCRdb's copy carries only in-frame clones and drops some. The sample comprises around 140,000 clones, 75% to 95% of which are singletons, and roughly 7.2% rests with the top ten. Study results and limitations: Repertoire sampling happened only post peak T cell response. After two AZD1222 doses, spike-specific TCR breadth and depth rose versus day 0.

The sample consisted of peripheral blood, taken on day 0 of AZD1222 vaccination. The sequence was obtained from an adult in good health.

CDR3 in amino acids: CASSWSHWGGYTF. The CDR3 coding sequence is TGTGCCAGCAGTTGGTCGCATTGGGGTGGCTACACCTTC. The chain combines TRBV28 with TRBJ1-2; D uncertain. The CDR3 runs 13 residues. Trimming shortened V by 4 bases and J by 7 bases, and 13 bases separated the two germline ends. The V gene's germline CDR1 is MDHEN and CDR2 SYDVKM.